Listed here are 17 T cell receptor beta chains from one sample, sequenced in a study of T cells in Graves' hyperthyroidism and ophthalmopathy. What was amplified from RNA transcripts were TCR beta CDR3 regions. The HTBI primer set served for first-round RT-PCR of the TCR CDR3. TCRdb redid the calling of the multiplex PCR reads with MiXCR, one entry per CDR3 protein. Among hundreds of thousands of distinct CDR3 sequences listed, less than 45% were seen once. The sample consisted of peripheral blood or thyroid tissue (not recorded which). These receptors were taken from an adult man with Graves' disease, either hyperthyroidism or ophthalmopathy (not recorded which).

In the case of this clonotype: One end of the junction is discordant with germline, which a read error may explain. J is TRBJ1-5 and V is TRBV10-3; 11 bases agree with TRBD1. Germline values: CDR1 ENHRY, CDR2 SYGVKD. CDR3 length: 15 residues. The CDR3 DNA follows: TGTGCCGTCAGTGCAGGACAGGGGGCCAATCAGCCCCAGCATTTT. As protein: CAVSAGQGANQPQHF.

V gene TRBV7-9 combines with J gene TRBJ2-5, with TRBD2 identical over 8 bases. This CDR3 region has 14 residues. Germline CDR1 is SEHNR and CDR2 is FQNEAQ (reference sequence). V lost 6 bases to trimming and J lost 5 bases; unmatched junction nucleotides: 8. CDR3 residues: CASSSAGGTETQYF. In DNA form, the CDR3 reads TGTGCCAGCAGTTCCGCGGGGGGAACTGAGACCCAGTACTTC.

This clonotype has at least ten counts. The gene calls are TRBV10-3 and TRBJ2-7; D is unresolved. The CDR3 sequence is 13 residues long. Germline values: CDR1 ENHRY, CDR2 SYGVKD. Trimming removed 6 bases at V and 5 bases at J, with 14 bases between. The DNA of the CDR3 is TGTGCCATCAGGACGCCGGGTCGCGACGAGCAGTACTTC. Its translation: CAIRTPGRDEQYF.

The chain couples TRBV5-4 to TRBJ1-2, with D unclear. Germline CDR1 SGHNT, CDR2 YYREEE (reference sequence). V lost 5 bases, J lost 8 bases, and 10 bases lay in between. This CDR3 contains 11 residues. The CDR3 reads CASSSERGYTF. CDR3 coding DNA: TGTGCCAGCAGTTCCGAGCGCGGCTACACCTTC.

This clonotype was observed many times. V gene TRBV10-1 combines with J gene TRBJ2-7; D uncertain. This CDR3 contains 12 residues. Germline CDR1 is WNHNN and CDR2 is SYGVQD (reference sequence). V was clipped by 1 base and J by 7 bases, with 8 bases between them. CDR3 sequence: CASSELDSEQYF. The CDR3 DNA is TGCGCCAGCAGTGAGTTAGACTCTGAGCAGTACTTC.

The chain employs TRBV7-2 and TRBJ2-7, with 7 positions matching TRBD1. This CDR3 has 16 amino acids. V lost 5 bases to trimming and J lost 4 bases; unmatched junction nucleotides: 14. CDR1 is SGHTA and CDR2 is FQGNSA in the germline V gene. CDR3 nucleotide sequence: TGTGCCAGCAGCGTCACAGGGGTAGAGAGAGATTACGAGCAGTACTTC. As protein: CASSVTGVERDYEQYF.

This clonotype was counted only a few times. This rearrangement joins TRBV10-3 to TRBJ1-1; no reliable D call. The V end lost 2 bases, the J end lost 0 bases, and 7 bases lay between the germline ends. Germline V gene data show CDR1 as ENHRY and CDR2 as SYGVKD. The length of the CDR3 is 14 residues. CDR3: CAISEVGLNTEAFF. The CDR3 bases are TGTGCCATCAGTGAGGTTGGGCTGAACACTGAAGCTTTCTTT.

This clonotype showed up many times. V usage is TRBV10-2 and J usage is TRBJ2-7, with 8 bases fitting TRBD2. CDR3 length: 14 residues. Germline lookup yields CDR1 WSHSY and CDR2 SAAADI. Unmatched junction bases numbered 7, after V lost 6 bases and J lost 3 bases. The CDR3 region has the DNA TGCGCCAGCAGAGACGGGACTAGTCTCTACGAGCAGTACTTC. Protein: CASRDGTSLYEQYF.

This sequence joins TRBV12-3 or TRBV12-4 and TRBJ1-1, with D tentatively TRBD1 (6 bases). V lost 5 bases to trimming and J lost 6 bases, with 13 bases between them. The CDR3 consists of 13 residues. CDR3 in amino acids: CASSTGRYSEAFF. In DNA, the CDR3 is TGTGCCAGCAGTACAGGGAGGTATTCTGAAGCTTTCTTT.

The chain combines TRBV24-1 with TRBJ1-4; D is perhaps TRBD1 (5 bases). Germline assignment: CDR1 KGHDR and CDR2 SFDVKD. V was clipped by 2 bases and J by 8 bases, with 11 bases between them. This CDR3 has 14 residues. The CDR3 bases are TGTGCCACCAGTGATTCGGGAAGGGGCGAAAAACTGTTTTTT. It yields the protein CATSDSGRGEKLFF.

This clonotype was detected ten times or more. The CDR3 region has the DNA TGCAGTGCCCCCGACAGGGCCGGGGAGACCCAGTACTTC. Its protein product is CSAPDRAGETQYF. This chain joins TRBV20-1 and TRBJ2-5; 7 positions agree with TRBD1. CDR1 and CDR2 from the germline V gene are DFQATT and SNEGSKA (reference sequence). The CDR3 covers 13 residues. J lost 5 bases, V lost 6 bases, and 9 bases had no gene match.

At least ten counts were recorded for this clonotype. The V gene is TRBV7-9, the J gene TRBJ2-5; TRBD2 matches 9 bases. The CDR3 is 14 residues long. J gave up 5 bases and V 5 bases, and 6 bases lay outside the gene matches. Germline CDR1 and CDR2: SEHNR and FQNEAQ (reference sequence). The CDR3 sequence: CASSTGLARETQYF. CDR3 nucleotides: TGTGCCAGCAGCACGGGACTAGCACGCGAGACCCAGTACTTC.

Comment on this clonotype: An end of the junction differs from the germline gene, which may be a read error. This rearrangement joins TRBV2 to TRBJ1-5; D remains ambiguous. The CDR3 length is 13 residues. Germline V lookup: CDR1 SNHLY, CDR2 FYNNEI. CDR3 sequence: CAISWGRNQPQHF. CDR3 in DNA: TGTGCCATCAGTTGGGGAAGAAATCAGCCCCAGCATTTT.

With respect to this clonotype: Just one base apart from a much larger clone, this may be a read error. The V and J genes are TRBV7-2 and TRBJ1-1; a weak D match, TRBD1 (6 bases). Germline CDR1 is SGHTA and CDR2 is FQGNSA. This CDR3 comprises 14 residues. This CDR3 reads CASRLVWRGTEAFF. CDR3 bases: TGTGCCAGCAGGTTAGTTTGGAGGGGGACTGAAGCTTTCTTT.

J is TRBJ1-5 and V is TRBV9; D gene uncertain. V lost 0 bases to trimming and J lost 4 bases, with 11 bases between them. Germline V gene sequence: CDR1 SGDLS, CDR2 YYNGEE. This CDR3 comprises 15 residues. CDR3 bases: TGTGCCAGCAGCGTAGGAGACGGGCAGAATCAGCCCCAGCATTTT. It is translated as CASSVGDGQNQPQHF.

The CDR3 nucleotides read TGCAGTGCTAGAGATCTTACCAGGGGTAACGCTGAAGCTTTCTTT. It specifies CSARDLTRGNAEAFF. The chain is built from TRBV20-1 and TRBJ1-1; D is possibly TRBD1 (6 bases). The CDR3 spans 15 residues. Germline values: CDR1 DFQATT, CDR2 SNEGSKA (reference sequence). The V and J ends lost 0 bases and 6 bases respectively, with 17 bases between them.

The CDR3: CASSYSNTGDTEAFF. DNA for the CDR3: TGTGCCAGCAGTTACTCAAATACAGGGGACACTGAAGCTTTCTTT. The J gene is TRBJ1-1, the V gene TRBV2, with TRBD1 matching over 7 bases. The germline gives CDR1 SNHLY, CDR2 FYNNEI. V was clipped by 5 bases and J by 3 bases; unmatched bases: 9. The CDR3 has 15 amino acids.